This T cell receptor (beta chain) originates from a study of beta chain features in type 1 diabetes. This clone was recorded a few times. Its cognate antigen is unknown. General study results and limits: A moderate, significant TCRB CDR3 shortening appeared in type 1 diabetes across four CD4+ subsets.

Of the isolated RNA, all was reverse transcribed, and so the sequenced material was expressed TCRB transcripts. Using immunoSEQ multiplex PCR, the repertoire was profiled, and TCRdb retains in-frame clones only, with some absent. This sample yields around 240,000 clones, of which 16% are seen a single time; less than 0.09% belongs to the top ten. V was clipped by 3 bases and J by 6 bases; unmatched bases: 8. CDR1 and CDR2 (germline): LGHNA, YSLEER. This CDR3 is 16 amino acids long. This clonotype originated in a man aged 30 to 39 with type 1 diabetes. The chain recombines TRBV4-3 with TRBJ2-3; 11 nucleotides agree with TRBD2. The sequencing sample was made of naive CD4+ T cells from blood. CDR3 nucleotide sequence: TGCGCCAGCAGCCAGGCAACTAGCGGGAGTTCTGATACGCAGTATTTT. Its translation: CASSQATSGSSDTQYF.